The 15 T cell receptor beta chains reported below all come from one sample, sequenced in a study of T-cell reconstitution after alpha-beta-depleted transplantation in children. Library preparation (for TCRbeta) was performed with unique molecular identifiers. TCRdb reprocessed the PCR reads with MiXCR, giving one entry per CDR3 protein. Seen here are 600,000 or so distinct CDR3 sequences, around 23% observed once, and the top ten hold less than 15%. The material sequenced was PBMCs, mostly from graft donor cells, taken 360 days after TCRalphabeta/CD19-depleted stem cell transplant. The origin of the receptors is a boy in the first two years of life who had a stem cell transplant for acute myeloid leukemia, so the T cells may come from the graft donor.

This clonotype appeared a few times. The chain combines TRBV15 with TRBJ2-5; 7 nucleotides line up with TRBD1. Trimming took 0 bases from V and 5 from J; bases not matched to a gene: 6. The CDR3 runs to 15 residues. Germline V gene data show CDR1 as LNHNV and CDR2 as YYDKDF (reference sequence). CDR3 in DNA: TGTGCCACCAGCAGAGATCCTACAGGGGAGGAGACCCAGTACTTC. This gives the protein CATSRDPTGEETQYF.

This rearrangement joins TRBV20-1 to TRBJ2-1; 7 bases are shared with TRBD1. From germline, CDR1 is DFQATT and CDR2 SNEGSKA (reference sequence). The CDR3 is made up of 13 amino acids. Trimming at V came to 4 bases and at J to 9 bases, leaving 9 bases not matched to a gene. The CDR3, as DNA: TGCAGTGCTACCACCGACAGGGAGAGTGAGCAGTTCTTC. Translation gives CSATTDRESEQFF.

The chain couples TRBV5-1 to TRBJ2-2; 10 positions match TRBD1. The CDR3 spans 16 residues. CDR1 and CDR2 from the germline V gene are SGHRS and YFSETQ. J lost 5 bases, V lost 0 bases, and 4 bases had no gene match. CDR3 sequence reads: CASSLAAGQGTGELFF. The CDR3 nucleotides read TGCGCCAGCAGCTTGGCCGCGGGACAGGGGACCGGGGAGCTGTTTTTT.

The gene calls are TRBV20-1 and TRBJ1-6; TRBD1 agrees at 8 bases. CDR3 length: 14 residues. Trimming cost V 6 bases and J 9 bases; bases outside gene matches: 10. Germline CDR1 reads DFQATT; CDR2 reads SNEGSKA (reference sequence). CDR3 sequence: CSASRTGYGSPLHF. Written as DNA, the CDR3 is TGCAGTGCAAGTCGGACAGGGTACGGTTCACCCCTCCACTTT.

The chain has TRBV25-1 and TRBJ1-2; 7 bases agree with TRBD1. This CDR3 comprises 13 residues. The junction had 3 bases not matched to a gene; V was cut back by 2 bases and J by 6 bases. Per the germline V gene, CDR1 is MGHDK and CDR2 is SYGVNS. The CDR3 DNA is TGTGCCAGCAGTGAACCGACAGGGCATGGCTACACCTTC. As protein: CASSEPTGHGYTF.

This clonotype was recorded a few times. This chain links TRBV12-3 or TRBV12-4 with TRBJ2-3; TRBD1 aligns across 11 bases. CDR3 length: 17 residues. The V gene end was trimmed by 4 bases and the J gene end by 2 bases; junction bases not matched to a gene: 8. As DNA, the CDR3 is TGTGCCAGCAGTTCCCCGGGACAGGGGGTGCACACAGATACGCAGTATTTT. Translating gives CASSSPGQGVHTDTQYF.

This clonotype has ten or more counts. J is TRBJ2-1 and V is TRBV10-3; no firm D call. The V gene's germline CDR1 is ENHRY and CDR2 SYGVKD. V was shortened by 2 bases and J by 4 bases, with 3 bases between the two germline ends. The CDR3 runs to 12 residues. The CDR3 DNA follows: TGTGCCATCAGTGAGAGTTACAATGAGCAGTTCTTC. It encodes CAISESYNEQFF.

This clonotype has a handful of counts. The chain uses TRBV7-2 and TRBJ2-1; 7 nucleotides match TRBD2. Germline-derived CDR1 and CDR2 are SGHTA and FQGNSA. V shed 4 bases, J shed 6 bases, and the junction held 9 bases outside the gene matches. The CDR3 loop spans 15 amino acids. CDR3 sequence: CASSSLERGANEQFF. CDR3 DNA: TGTGCCAGCAGCTCCCTGGAGCGGGGCGCCAATGAGCAGTTCTTC.

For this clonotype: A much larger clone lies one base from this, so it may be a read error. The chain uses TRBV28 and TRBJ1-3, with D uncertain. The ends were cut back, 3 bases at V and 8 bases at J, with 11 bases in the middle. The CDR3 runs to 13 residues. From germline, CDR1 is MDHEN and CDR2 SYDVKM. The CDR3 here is CASSLTLKDTIYF. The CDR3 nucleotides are TGTGCCAGCAGTTTGACCCTCAAAGACACCATATATTTT.

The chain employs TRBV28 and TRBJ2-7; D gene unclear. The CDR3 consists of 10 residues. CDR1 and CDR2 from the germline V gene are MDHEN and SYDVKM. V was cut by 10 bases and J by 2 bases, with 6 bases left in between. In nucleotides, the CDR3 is TGTGCCACAGGCACCTACGAGCAGTACGTC. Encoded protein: CATGTYEQYV.

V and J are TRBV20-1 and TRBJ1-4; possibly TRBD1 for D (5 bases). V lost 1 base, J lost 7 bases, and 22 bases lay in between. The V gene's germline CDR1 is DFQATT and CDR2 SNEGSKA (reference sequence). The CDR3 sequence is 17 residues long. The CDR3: CSARAAPGGGMSEKLFF. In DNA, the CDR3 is TGCAGTGCTAGAGCCGCCCCTGGCGGGGGAATGAGTGAAAAACTGTTTTTT.

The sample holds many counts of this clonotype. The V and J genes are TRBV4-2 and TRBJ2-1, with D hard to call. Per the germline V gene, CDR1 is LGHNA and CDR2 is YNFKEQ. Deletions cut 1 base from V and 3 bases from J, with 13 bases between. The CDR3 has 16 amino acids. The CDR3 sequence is CASSQVDGLGYNEQFF. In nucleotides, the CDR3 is TGTGCCAGCAGCCAAGTCGACGGGCTTGGCTACAATGAGCAGTTCTTC.

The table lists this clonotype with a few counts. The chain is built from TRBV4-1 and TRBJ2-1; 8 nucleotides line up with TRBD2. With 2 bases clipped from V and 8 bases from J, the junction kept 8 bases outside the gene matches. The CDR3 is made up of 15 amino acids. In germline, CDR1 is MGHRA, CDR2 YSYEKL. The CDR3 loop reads CASSQIGGEGHEQFF. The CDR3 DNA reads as TGCGCCAGCAGCCAAATCGGGGGGGAAGGCCATGAGCAGTTCTTC.

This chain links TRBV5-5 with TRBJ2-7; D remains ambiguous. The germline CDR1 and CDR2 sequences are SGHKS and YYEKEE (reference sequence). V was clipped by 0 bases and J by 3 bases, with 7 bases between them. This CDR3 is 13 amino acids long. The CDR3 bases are TGTGCCAGCAGCTTGGAAAGCCTCTACGAGCAGTACTTC. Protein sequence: CASSLESLYEQYF.

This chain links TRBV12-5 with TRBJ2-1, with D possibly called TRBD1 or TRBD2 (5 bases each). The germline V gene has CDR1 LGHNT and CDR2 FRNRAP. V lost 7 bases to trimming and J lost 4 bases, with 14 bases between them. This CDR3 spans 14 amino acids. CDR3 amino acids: CASAMDGAYNEQFF. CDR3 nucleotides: TGTGCTAGTGCAATGGACGGGGCGTACAATGAGCAGTTCTTC.